This T cell receptor (beta chain) appears in the sequencing data of a study of blood T cells in healthy people across ages. The study's findings and limits: Those diversity estimates obtained from one million T cells were thought to be underestimates. Per million T cells, TCR beta diversity dropped roughly linearly as age increased.

As concerns this clonotype: Its antigen is as yet unknown.

The CDR3 is 17 amino acids. Deletions cut 0 bases from V and 2 bases from J, with 18 bases between. The V gene's germline CDR1 is DFQATT and CDR2 SNEGSKA (reference sequence). Through a sample-barcoded 5' primer and a J-beta primer mix, a second PCR was run for roughly 6 to 12 cycles. From the 5' RACE reads, TCRdb called clonotypes with MiXCR, one entry per CDR3 protein. The table lists some 850,000 distinct CDR3 sequences, around 25% of them singletons. The same data also went into a second study, on T cells of mothers and their children. That source notes: From each mother came over 10 million TCR beta CDR3 reads, and from each child came approximately 2.8 million. Related mother-child pairs showed slightly higher but non-significant overlap than unrelated pairs.

The receptor was isolated from a boy aged 10-17 years in good health. The rearrangement links TRBV20-1 to TRBJ2-3, with D possibly being TRBD1 (5 bases). Sample: blood. This CDR3 is CSARDGSVQAATDTQYF. Here the CDR3 DNA reads TGCAGTGCTAGAGATGGTTCCGTACAGGCAGCCACAGATACGCAGTATTTT.